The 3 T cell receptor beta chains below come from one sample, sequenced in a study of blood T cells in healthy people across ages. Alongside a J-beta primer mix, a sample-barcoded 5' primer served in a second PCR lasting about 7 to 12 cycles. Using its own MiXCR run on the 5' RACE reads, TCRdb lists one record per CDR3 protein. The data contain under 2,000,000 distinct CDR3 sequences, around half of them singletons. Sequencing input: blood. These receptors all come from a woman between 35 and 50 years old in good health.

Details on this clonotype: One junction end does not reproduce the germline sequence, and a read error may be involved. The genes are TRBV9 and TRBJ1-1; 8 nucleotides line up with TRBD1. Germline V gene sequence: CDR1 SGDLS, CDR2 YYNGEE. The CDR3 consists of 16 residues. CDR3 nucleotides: TGTGCCAGCAGCCCCCGGACAGGGAACATGAACCCTGAAGCTTTCTTT. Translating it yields CASSPRTGNMNPEAFF.

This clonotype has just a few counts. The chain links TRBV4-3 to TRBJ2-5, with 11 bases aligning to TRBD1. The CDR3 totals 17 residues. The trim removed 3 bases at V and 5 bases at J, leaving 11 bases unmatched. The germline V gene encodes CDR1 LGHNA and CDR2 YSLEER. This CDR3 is CASSQNTGTGGWETQYF. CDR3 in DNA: TGCGCCAGCAGCCAGAACACCGGGACAGGGGGTTGGGAGACCCAGTACTTC.

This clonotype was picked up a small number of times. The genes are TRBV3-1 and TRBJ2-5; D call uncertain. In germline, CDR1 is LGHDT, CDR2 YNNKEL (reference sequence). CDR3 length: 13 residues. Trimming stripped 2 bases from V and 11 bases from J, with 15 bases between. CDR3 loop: CASSQFSHNEQYF. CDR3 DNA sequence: TGTGCCAGCAGCCAATTCAGTCACAATGAGCAGTACTTC.